This TCR beta chain was captured in a study of cytomegalovirus exposure and HLA in healthy donors. Turning to the study itself: An earlier analysis identified 120 million or so unique TCR beta sequences in about 200 million T cells.

The V and J ends lost 5 bases and 2 bases, in that order; junction bases with no gene match: 2. Germline V CDR1 and CDR2: MDHEN, SYDVKM. The CDR3 has 13 residues. Findings and limits, study-wide: In a later analysis, at a false discovery rate of 0.05, under 20,000 TCR beta sequences were associated with HLA alleles.

For this clone: Its antigen remains unidentified.

A multiplex PCR was run with 60 Vbeta primers and 13 Jbeta primers. Generated by immunoSEQ multiplex PCR, the TCRdb table keeps only in-frame clones and is missing some. The top ten clones hold 6.3% of a sample with 130,000 or so clones, roughly 80% of them seen once. This TCR derives from a middle-aged woman in good health and CMV-seronegative. Sequencing was done on a sample of PBMCs. The chain has TRBV28 and TRBJ2-5; 7 bases agree with TRBD1. The DNA of the CDR3 is TGTGCCAGCAGTAGGGGACAGCAAGAGACCCAGTACTTC. Amino acids: CASSRGQQETQYF.